This record concerns one TCR beta chain sequence. Its antigen is as yet unknown. Indicated treatment: oral pan-JAK inhibitor, 5-10 mg twice daily. The data belong to a study of CD8+ T cells in alopecia areata. Across the whole study: Severity among treated patients was scored by the percentage of scalp area affected.

The sequencing template was cDNA reverse transcribed from extracted RNA. The method was immunoSEQ multiplex PCR; TCRdb's version includes in-frame clones alone and lacks a portion of them. The data hold about 290,000 clones, with about three fifths observed a single time. Overall study findings and caveats: While tofacitinib was given, many expanded lesional clones persisted in scalp and blood.

This TCR came from a human donor with alopecia areata. Specimen: CD4+ T cells sorted from blood, collected at week 24, from a patient treated with tofacitinib.

CDR3 sequence reads: CASSQQGVDGYTF. CDR3 DNA sequence: TGTGCCAGCAGCCAACAGGGGGTAGATGGCTACACCTTC. This chain connects TRBV28 to TRBJ1-2; TRBD1 matches 8 bases. The CDR3 is 13 amino acids. With V trimmed by 6 bases and J by 6 bases, 6 bases remained unmatched. CDR1 is MDHEN, CDR2 SYDVKM, per germline.